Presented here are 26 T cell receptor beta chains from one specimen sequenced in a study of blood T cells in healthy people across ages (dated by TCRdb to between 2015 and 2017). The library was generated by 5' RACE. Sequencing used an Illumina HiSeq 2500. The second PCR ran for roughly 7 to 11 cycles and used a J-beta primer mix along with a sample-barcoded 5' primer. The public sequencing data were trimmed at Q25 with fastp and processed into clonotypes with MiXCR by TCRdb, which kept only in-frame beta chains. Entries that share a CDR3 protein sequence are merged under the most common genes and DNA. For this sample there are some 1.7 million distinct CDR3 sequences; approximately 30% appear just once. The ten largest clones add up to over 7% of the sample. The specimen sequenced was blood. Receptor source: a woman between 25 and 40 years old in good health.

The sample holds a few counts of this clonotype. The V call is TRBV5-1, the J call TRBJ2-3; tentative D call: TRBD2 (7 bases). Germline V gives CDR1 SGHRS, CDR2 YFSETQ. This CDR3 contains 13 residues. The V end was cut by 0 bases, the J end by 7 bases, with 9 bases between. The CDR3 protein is CASSLEGGNTQYF. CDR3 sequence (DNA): TGCGCCAGCAGCTTGGAGGGGGGGAATACGCAGTATTTT.

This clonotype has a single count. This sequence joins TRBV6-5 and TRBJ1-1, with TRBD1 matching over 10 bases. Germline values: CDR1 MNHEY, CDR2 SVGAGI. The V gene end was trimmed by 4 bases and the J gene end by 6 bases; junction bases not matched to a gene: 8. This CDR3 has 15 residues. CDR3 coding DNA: TGTGCCAGCAGTTTCGGGACAGGGGCTATCGCTGAAGCTTTCTTT. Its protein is CASSFGTGAIAEAFF.

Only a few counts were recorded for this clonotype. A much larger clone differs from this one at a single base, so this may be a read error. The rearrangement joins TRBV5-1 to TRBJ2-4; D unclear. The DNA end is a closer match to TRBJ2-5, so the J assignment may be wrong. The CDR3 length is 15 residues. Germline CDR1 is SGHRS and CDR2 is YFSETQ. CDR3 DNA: TGCGCCAGCAGCCCCACCCCACGAATGGAAGAGACCCAGTACTTC. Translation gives CASSPTPRMEETQYF.

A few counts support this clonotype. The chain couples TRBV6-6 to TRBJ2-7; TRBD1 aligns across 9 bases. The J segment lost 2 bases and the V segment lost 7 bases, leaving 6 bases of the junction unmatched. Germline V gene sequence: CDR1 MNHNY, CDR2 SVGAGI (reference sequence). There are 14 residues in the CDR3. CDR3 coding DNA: TGTGCCAGCAAGGGGGGACAGGGTGCCTACGAGCAGTACTTC. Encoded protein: CASKGGQGAYEQYF.

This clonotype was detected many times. CDR3 sequence (DNA): TGTGCCAGCAGCCTTACAGGTGACTCCTACAATGAGCAGTTCTTC. It is translated as CASSLTGDSYNEQFF. The chain combines TRBV7-3 with TRBJ2-1; weak D call: TRBD1 (5 bases). CDR3 length: 15 amino acids. Germline V gives CDR1 SGHTA, CDR2 FQGTGA. V was shortened by 5 bases and J by 0 bases, with 11 bases between the two germline ends.

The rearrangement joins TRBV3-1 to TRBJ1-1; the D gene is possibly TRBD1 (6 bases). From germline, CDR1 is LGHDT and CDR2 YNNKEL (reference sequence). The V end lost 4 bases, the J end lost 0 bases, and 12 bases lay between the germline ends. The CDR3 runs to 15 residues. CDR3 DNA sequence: TGTGCCAGCAGCCCCCGACAGGTACTGAACACTGAAGCTTTCTTT. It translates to CASSPRQVLNTEAFF.

The CDR3 region is CASGLSSTYGYTF. The CDR3, as DNA: TGTGCCAGCGGGTTATCTTCCACCTATGGCTACACCTTC. The chain is built from TRBV27 and TRBJ1-2, with D uncertain. The length of the CDR3 is 13 residues. The germline V gene encodes CDR1 MNHEY and CDR2 SMNVEV (reference sequence). Trimming cost V 8 bases and J 4 bases, with 14 bases left between them.

CDR3 protein: CASSATSGRNEQYF. CDR3 coding DNA: TGTGCCAGCAGTGCAACTAGCGGGAGAAACGAGCAGTACTTC. The chain has TRBV12-3 or TRBV12-4 and TRBJ2-7; TRBD2 matches at 11 bases. The V segment lost 5 bases and the J segment 5 bases; nucleotides outside the gene matches: 5. The CDR3 covers 14 residues.

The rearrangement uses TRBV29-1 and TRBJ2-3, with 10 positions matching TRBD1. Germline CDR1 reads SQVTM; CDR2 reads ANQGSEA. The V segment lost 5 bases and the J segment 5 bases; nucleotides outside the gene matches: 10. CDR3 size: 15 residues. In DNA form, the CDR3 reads TGCAGCGTTACTACCGGGACAGGGGCTGGAGATACGCAGTATTTT. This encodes CSVTTGTGAGDTQYF.

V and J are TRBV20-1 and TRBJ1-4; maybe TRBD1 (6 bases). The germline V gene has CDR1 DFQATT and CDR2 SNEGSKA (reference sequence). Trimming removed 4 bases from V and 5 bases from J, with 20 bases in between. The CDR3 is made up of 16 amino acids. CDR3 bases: TGCAGTGCTACACCCATAGAGGCAGGGGAAAATGAAAAACTGTTTTTT. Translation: CSATPIEAGENEKLFF.

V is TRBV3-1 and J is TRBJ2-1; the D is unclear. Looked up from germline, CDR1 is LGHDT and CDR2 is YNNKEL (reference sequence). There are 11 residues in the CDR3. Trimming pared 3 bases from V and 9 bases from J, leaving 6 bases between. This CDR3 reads CASSQTLEQFF. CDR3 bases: TGTGCCAGCAGCCAGACTCTTGAGCAGTTCTTC.

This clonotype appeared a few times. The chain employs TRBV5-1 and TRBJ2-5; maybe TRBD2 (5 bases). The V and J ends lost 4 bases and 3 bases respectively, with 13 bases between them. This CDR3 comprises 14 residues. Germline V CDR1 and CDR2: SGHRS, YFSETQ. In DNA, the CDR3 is TGCGCCAGCAGCCGACCGGGATTAAAAGAGACCCAGTACTTC. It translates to CASSRPGLKETQYF.

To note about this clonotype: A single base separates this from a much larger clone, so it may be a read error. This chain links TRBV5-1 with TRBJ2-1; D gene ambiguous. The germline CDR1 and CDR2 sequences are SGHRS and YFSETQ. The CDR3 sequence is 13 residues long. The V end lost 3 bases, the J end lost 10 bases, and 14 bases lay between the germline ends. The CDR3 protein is CASSSKGFYEQFF. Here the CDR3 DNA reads TGCGCCAGCAGCTCGAAGGGCTTCTACGAGCAGTTCTTC. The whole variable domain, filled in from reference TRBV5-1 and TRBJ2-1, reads KAGVTQTPRYLIKTRGQQVTLSCSPISGHRSVSWYQQTPGQGLQFLFEYFSETQRNKGNFPGRFSGRQFSNSRSEMNVSTLELGDSALYLCASSSKGFYEQFFGPGTRLTVL.

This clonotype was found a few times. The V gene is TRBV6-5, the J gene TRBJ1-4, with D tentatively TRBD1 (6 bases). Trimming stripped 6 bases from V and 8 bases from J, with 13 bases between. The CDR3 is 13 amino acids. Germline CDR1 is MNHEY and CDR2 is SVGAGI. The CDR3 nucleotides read TGTGCCAGCAGGGGACATGAAAAAGAAAAACTGTTTTTT. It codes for CASRGHEKEKLFF.

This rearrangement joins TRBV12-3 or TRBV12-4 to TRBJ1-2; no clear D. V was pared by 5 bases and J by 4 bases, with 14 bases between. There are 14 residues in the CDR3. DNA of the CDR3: TGTGCCAGCAGTCTCGGGATTTTCCCCTATGGCTACACCTTC. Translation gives CASSLGIFPYGYTF.

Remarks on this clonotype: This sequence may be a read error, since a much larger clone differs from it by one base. As DNA, the CDR3 is TGTGCCAGCAACCGACTAGCGGTCGGCGATGAGCAGTACTTC. Its translation is CASNRLAVGDEQYF. V gene TRBV2 combines with J gene TRBJ2-4, with 9 bases identical to TRBD2. Germline V gene sequence: CDR1 SNHLY, CDR2 FYNNEI. The CDR3 runs to 14 residues. J was trimmed by 13 bases and V by 7 bases; bases with no gene match: 14.

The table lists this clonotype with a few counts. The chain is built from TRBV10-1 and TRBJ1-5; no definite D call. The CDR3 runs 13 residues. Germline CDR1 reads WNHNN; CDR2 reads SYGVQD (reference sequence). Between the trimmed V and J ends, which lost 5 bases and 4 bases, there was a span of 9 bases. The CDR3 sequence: CASSQGMNQPQHF. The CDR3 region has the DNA TGCGCCAGCAGTCAAGGTATGAATCAGCCCCAGCATTTT.

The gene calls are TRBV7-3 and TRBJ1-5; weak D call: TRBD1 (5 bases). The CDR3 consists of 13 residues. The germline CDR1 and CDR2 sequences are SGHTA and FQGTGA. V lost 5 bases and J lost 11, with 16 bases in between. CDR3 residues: CASSQGAAETQHF. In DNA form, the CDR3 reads TGTGCCAGCAGCCAGGGAGCGGCGGAGACCCAGCATTTT.

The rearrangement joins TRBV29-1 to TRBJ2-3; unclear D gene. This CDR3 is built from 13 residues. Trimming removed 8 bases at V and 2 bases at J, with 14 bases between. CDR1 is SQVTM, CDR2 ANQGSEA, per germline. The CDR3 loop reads CSTLLTFTDTQYF. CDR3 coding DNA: TGCAGCACCCTTTTGACTTTCACAGATACGCAGTATTTT.

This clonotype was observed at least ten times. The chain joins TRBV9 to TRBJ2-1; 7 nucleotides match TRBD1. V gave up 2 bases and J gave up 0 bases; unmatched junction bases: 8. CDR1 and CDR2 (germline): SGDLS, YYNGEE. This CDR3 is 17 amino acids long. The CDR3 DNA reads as TGTGCCAGCAGCGTCCCTGCAGGGGACAGCTCCTACAATGAGCAGTTCTTC. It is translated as CASSVPAGDSSYNEQFF.

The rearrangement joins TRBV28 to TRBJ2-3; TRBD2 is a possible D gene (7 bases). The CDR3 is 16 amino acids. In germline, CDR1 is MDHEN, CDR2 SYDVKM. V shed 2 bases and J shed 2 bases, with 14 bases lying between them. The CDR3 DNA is TGTGCCAGCAGTTTAGGACGCGGGGGCCACACAGATACGCAGTATTTT. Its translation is CASSLGRGGHTDTQYF. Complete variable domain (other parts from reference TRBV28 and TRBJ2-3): DVKVTQSSRYLVKRTGEKVFLECVQDMDHENMFWYRQDPGLGLRLIYFSYDVKMKEKGDIPEGYSVSREKKERFSLILESASTNQTSMYLCASSLGRGGHTDTQYFGPGTRLTVL.

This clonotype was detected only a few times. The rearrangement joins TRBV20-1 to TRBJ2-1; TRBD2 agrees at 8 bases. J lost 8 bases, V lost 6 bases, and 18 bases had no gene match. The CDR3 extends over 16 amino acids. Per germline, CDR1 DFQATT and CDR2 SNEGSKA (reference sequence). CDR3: CSAPTPGTRYWDEQFF. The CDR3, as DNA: TGCAGTGCGCCAACCCCCGGGACTAGGTATTGGGATGAGCAGTTCTTC.

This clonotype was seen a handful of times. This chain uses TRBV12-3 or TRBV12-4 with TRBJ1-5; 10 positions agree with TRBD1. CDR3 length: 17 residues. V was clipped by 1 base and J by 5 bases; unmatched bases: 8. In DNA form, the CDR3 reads TGTGCCAGCAGTTTAGTCCTGACAGGGGGCGCGGATCAGCCCCAGCATTTT. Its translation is CASSLVLTGGADQPQHF.

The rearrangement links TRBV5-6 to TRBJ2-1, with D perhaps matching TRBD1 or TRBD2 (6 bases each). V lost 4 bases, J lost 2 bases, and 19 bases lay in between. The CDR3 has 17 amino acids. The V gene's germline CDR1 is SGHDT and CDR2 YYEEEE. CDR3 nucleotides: TGTGCCAGCAGCGGGGGAGGAATGGCAGGGGCCTACAATGAGCAGTTCTTC. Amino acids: CASSGGGMAGAYNEQFF.

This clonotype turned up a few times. CDR3: CASSFRRNTEAFF. The DNA of the CDR3 is TGTGCCAGCAGTTTTAGGCGGAACACTGAAGCTTTCTTT. V usage is TRBV12-3 or TRBV12-4 and J usage is TRBJ1-1, with D hard to call. Trimming left V 3 bases short and J 1 base short, with 6 bases between. CDR3 length: 13 residues.

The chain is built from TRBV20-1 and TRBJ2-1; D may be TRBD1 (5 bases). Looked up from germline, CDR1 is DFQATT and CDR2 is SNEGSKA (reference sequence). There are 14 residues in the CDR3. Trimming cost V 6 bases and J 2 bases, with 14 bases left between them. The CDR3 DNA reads TGCAGTGCCGACAGTCGCACGACCTACAATGAGCAGTTCTTC. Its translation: CSADSRTTYNEQFF.